The 24 T cell receptor beta chains below all came from one sample that was sequenced in a study of cytomegalovirus exposure and HLA in healthy donors. The PCR contained 60 Vbeta and 13 Jbeta primers. Data came from immunoSEQ multiplex PCR; TCRdb stores just in-frame clones and leaves some out. The sample has some 150,000 clones, more than 70% seen once; the top ten hold approximately 4%. The sample consisted of PBMCs. The receptors shown here come from a man aged 50 to 59 in good health and CMV-seropositive.

V and J are TRBV29-1 and TRBJ1-1, with D unresolved. V was pared by 7 bases and J by 3 bases, with 6 bases between. Germline V gene data show CDR1 as SQVTM and CDR2 as ANQGSEA. The CDR3 is 10 residues long. In nucleotides, the CDR3 is TGCAGCGCCCTCGACACTGAAGCTTTCTTT. Protein: CSALDTEAFF.

This clone has only one observation. The chain joins TRBV7-9 to TRBJ1-1, with TRBD1 identical over 7 bases. The CDR3 has 13 amino acids. Germline loops: CDR1 SEHNR, CDR2 FQNEAQ (reference sequence). The V gene end was trimmed by 5 bases and the J gene end by 10 bases; junction bases not matched to a gene: 10. CDR3 DNA: TGTGCCAGCAGCCCCAACCGACAGGGACGAGCTTTCTTT. Translation gives CASSPNRQGRAFF.

The table lists this clone with a count of one. Other nucleotide sequences from this sample produce the same CDR3. The chain recombines TRBV5-1 with TRBJ2-7; tentatively, D is TRBD1 (6 bases). CDR1 and CDR2 from the germline V gene are SGHRS and YFSETQ. This CDR3 is 15 amino acids long. The V gene lost 4 bases and the J gene lost 0 bases, with 14 bases spanning the gap. The CDR3: CASSPGRGSSYEQYF. DNA for the CDR3: TGCGCCAGCAGCCCCGGCAGGGGAAGCTCCTACGAGCAGTACTTC.

The chain has TRBV12-5 and TRBJ2-5; 7 positions agree with TRBD2. The V gene end was trimmed by 0 bases and the J gene end by 4 bases; junction bases not matched to a gene: 5. This CDR3 region has 15 residues. Per germline, CDR1 LGHNT and CDR2 FRNRAP. This CDR3 is CASGLVVASGETQYF. CDR3 nucleotide sequence: TGTGCTAGTGGTTTGGTAGTCGCTAGCGGAGAGACCCAGTACTTC.

This clone was observed once. The chain combines TRBV5-6 with TRBJ1-5; tentative D call: TRBD1 (6 bases). Per germline, CDR1 SGHDT and CDR2 YYEEEE. V lost 3 bases, J lost 5 bases, and 18 bases lay in between. There are 16 residues in the CDR3. DNA for the CDR3: TGTGCCAGCAGCTCGGACGGATACAGGGCGGATCAGCCCCAGCATTTT. Translating it yields CASSSDGYRADQPQHF.

CDR3 region: CASSQADRGQNNSPLHF. The CDR3 DNA reads TGTGCCAGCAGCCAAGCAGACAGGGGCCAAAATAATTCACCCCTCCACTTT. The gene calls are TRBV4-2 and TRBJ1-6; TRBD1 matches 8 bases. The V segment lost 1 base and the J segment 5 bases; nucleotides outside the gene matches: 7. This CDR3 has 17 amino acids. Per the germline V gene, CDR1 is LGHNA and CDR2 is YNFKEQ.

In DNA, the CDR3 is TGTGCCAGCAGTGTCTCCGGGACAGGGGGACCTGGAAACACCATATATTTT. It codes for CASSVSGTGGPGNTIYF. The chain employs TRBV6-1 and TRBJ1-3; TRBD1 matches 11 bases. The CDR3 covers 17 residues. From germline, CDR1 is MNHNS and CDR2 SASEGT. The V gene end was trimmed by 4 bases and the J gene end by 2 bases; junction bases not matched to a gene: 7.

Comment on this clone: Sequence at one end of the junction differs from germline and may be a read error. The V and J genes are TRBV7-9 and TRBJ2-7, with 10 bases fitting TRBD1. Per germline, CDR1 SEHNR and CDR2 FQNEAQ (reference sequence). This CDR3 region has 14 residues. The CDR3 here is CSSRSGTGVYEQYF. The CDR3 DNA follows: TGTTCCAGCAGGTCCGGGACAGGGGTCTACGAGCAGTACTTC.

The rearrangement joins TRBV7-8 to TRBJ1-1, with 8 bases identical to TRBD1. Germline lookup yields CDR1 SGHVS and CDR2 FQNEAQ. With V trimmed by 4 bases and J by 2 bases, 6 bases remained unmatched. This CDR3 comprises 15 residues. CDR3 in DNA: TGTGCCAGCAGCTCCGGGGGACAGGCAAACACTGAAGCTTTCTTT. This encodes CASSSGGQANTEAFF.

This chain connects TRBV29-1 to TRBJ2-1, with 9 bases matching TRBD2. Trimming removed 5 bases from V and 8 bases from J; junction bases left unmatched: 13. Germline V gene sequence: CDR1 SQVTM, CDR2 ANQGSEA. This CDR3 is built from 15 residues. This chain's CDR3 is CSVRRAGGISDEQFF. CDR3 bases: TGCAGCGTTCGGAGAGCGGGAGGTATATCCGATGAGCAGTTCTTC.

This chain uses TRBV18 with TRBJ2-7; TRBD2 is a possible D gene (6 bases). The length of the CDR3 is 14 residues. The germline gives CDR1 KGHSH, CDR2 LQKENI. V shed 0 bases and J shed 4 bases, with 10 bases lying between them. CDR3 region: CASSPPGGPYEQYF. CDR3 bases: TGTGCCAGCTCACCACCGGGAGGTCCATACGAGCAGTACTTC. Full variable domain (remainder filled in from reference TRBV18 and TRBJ2-7): NAGVMQNPRHLVRRRGQEARLRCSPMKGHSHVYWYRQLPEEGLKFMVYLQKENIIDESGMPKERFSAEFPKEGPSILRIQQVVRGDSAAYFCASSPPGGPYEQYFGPGTRLTVT.

This clone was found once. The V call is TRBV6-5, the J call TRBJ2-5; no firm D call. Trimming shortened V by 8 bases and J by 1 base, and 8 bases separated the two germline ends. The CDR3 is 12 amino acids. CDR1 and CDR2 (germline): MNHEY, SVGAGI. The CDR3 protein is CASRQAQETQYF. CDR3 DNA: TGTGCCAGCCGCCAGGCCCAAGAGACCCAGTACTTC.

The J gene is TRBJ2-1, the V gene TRBV7-9, with D maybe TRBD1 (6 bases). The CDR3 runs to 16 residues. The V gene lost 7 bases and the J gene lost 0 bases, with 16 bases spanning the gap. CDR1 and CDR2 from the germline V gene are SEHNR and FQNEAQ (reference sequence). The CDR3 region has the DNA TGTGCCAGCAACCCTGCTGGGGGCGACTCCTACAATGAGCAGTTCTTC. This encodes CASNPAGGDSYNEQFF.

As for this clone: Other DNA sequences of this sample code for an identical CDR3. The chain employs TRBV29-1 and TRBJ1-1; D not certain. V lost 5 bases and J 1 base, leaving 2 bases between the germline ends. This CDR3 spans 10 amino acids. Per the germline V gene, CDR1 is SQVTM and CDR2 is ANQGSEA. DNA of the CDR3: TGCAGCGTTCGGAACACTGAAGCTTTCTTT. This translates into CSVRNTEAFF.

In DNA, the CDR3 is TGCAGCGTCCACCGGGACAGCGGAAACACCATATATTTT. Translating it yields CSVHRDSGNTIYF. This chain joins TRBV29-1 and TRBJ1-3; 7 nucleotides match TRBD1. The junction had 6 bases not matched to a gene; V was cut back by 6 bases and J by 4 bases. CDR1 and CDR2 from the germline V gene are SQVTM and ANQGSEA. This CDR3 contains 13 residues.

This chain links TRBV29-1 with TRBJ1-2, with D uncertain. The CDR3 totals 12 residues. CDR1 is SQVTM, CDR2 ANQGSEA, per germline. Trimming took 0 bases from V and 8 from J, leaving 10 bases between them. CDR3 nucleotides: TGCAGCGTTGAAGATCGAGGAGACGGCTACACCTTC. This gives the protein CSVEDRGDGYTF.

V usage is TRBV5-8 and J usage is TRBJ2-1, with 10 bases lining up with TRBD2. Germline V gene lookup returns CDR1 SGHTS and CDR2 YDEGEE. CDR3 length: 17 amino acids. V was clipped by 1 base and J by 2 bases; unmatched bases: 6. CDR3 nucleotide sequence: TGTGCCAGCAGCTTGAGTTCGACTAGCGGGCCCTACAATGAGCAGTTCTTC. Its protein product is CASSLSSTSGPYNEQFF.

This sequence joins TRBV6-5 and TRBJ1-2, with D hard to call. CDR1 MNHEY and CDR2 SVGAGI come from the germline V gene. Trimming left V 6 bases short and J 4 bases short, with 15 bases between. The CDR3 has 14 residues. The CDR3 loop reads CASRPTLAVYGYTF. CDR3 in DNA: TGTGCCAGCAGACCAACCTTGGCGGTCTATGGCTACACCTTC.

This clone was found a few times. V and J are TRBV10-1 and TRBJ1-1; D perhaps matches TRBD1 (5 bases). V lost 3 bases to trimming and J lost 10 bases, with 15 bases between them. The germline CDR1 and CDR2 sequences are WNHNN and SYGVQD (reference sequence). The CDR3 covers 13 residues. In nucleotides, the CDR3 is TGCGCCAGCAGTGACAGGGTCGGCCTCCGAGCTTTCTTT. Translation: CASSDRVGLRAFF.

The genes are TRBV29-1 and TRBJ2-7; 7 positions agree with TRBD1. V gave up 6 bases and J gave up 3 bases; unmatched junction bases: 8. The CDR3 loop spans 13 amino acids. Germline V gene lookup returns CDR1 SQVTM and CDR2 ANQGSEA. The CDR3 coding sequence is TGCAGCGTCCGAAAGGGACAGCGCTACGAGCAGTACTTC. It is translated as CSVRKGQRYEQYF.

The chain couples TRBV4-1 to TRBJ2-1, with D unclear. Trimming cost V 4 bases and J 0 bases, with 7 bases left between them. The CDR3 consists of 14 residues. The germline CDR1 and CDR2 sequences are MGHRA and YSYEKL. CDR3 protein: CASSLASSYNEQFF. Here the CDR3 DNA reads TGCGCCAGCAGCCTTGCGAGCTCCTACAATGAGCAGTTCTTC.

The V gene is TRBV2, the J gene TRBJ1-1; unclear D gene. CDR1 and CDR2 from the germline V gene are SNHLY and FYNNEI. The CDR3 has 13 residues. V was clipped by 7 bases and J by 2 bases, with 11 bases between them. DNA of the CDR3: TGTGCCAGCACCGATGGGCTAAACACTGAAGCTTTCTTT. Amino acid sequence: CASTDGLNTEAFF.

V usage is TRBV2 and J usage is TRBJ2-1, with D hard to call. V was trimmed by 11 bases and J by 7 bases, leaving 12 bases between them. Germline V gene data show CDR1 as SNHLY and CDR2 as FYNNEI. The CDR3 consists of 11 residues. The CDR3 loop is CACTKENEQFF. CDR3 sequence (DNA): TGTGCCTGTACTAAGGAAAATGAGCAGTTCTTC.

The V call is TRBV19, the J call TRBJ1-1, with a possible D match to TRBD1 (5 bases). Germline CDR1 reads LNHDA; CDR2 reads SQIVND (reference sequence). The CDR3 has 15 residues. Trimming took 5 bases from V and 0 from J, leaving 13 bases between them. CDR3 in DNA: TGTGCCAGTAGTTTGACAGAGAGTATGAACACTGAAGCTTTCTTT. Translated, it gives CASSLTESMNTEAFF.